This TCR beta chain stems from a study of Ad26.COV2.S vaccination and SARS-CoV-2 variants. Findings and limits, study-wide: Placebo recipients trailed vaccine recipients in spike-specific TCR breadth.

About this clone itself: The target antigen is unknown.

The treatment: 15 to 20 received Ad26.COV2.S at low or high dose, single or two shots; roughly five received placebo; per-sample allocation not given. Following the first vaccine or placebo injection, samples were taken on day 63. Sequenced by immunoSEQ multiplex PCR; TCRdb stores in-frame clones only, minus some. The sample contains around 300,000 clones, about 89% of which appear only once. Germline CDR1 SGHTA, CDR2 FQGTGA. The CDR3 totals 16 residues. Trimming shortened V by 3 bases and J by 0 bases, and 9 bases separated the two germline ends. The material was peripheral blood, obtained in a trial of Ad26.COV2.S vaccine versus placebo. The chain uses TRBV7-3 and TRBJ2-6; no clear D gene. The clonotype comes from a person between 18 and 59 years old who received the Ad26.COV2.S COVID-19 vaccine or a placebo. In nucleotides, the CDR3 is TGTGCCAGCAGCTTGGGTCCCTTCTCTGGGGCCAACGTCCTGACTTTC. Translation gives CASSLGPFSGANVLTF.